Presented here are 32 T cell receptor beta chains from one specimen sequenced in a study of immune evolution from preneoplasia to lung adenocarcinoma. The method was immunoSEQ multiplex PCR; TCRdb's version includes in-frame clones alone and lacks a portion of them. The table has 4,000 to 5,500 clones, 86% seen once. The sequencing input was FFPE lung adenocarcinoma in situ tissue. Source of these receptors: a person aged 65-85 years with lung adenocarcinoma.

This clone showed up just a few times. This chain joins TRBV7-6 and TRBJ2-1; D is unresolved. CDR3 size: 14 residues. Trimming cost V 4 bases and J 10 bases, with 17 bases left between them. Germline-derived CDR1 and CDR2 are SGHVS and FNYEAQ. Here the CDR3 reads CASSSGQVVSEQFF. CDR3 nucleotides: TGTGCCAGCAGCTCCGGGCAGGTCGTCAGCGAGCAGTTCTTC.

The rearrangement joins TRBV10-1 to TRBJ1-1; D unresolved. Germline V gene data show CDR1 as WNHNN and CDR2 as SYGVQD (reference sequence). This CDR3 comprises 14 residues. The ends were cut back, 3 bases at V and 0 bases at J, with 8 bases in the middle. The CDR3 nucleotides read TGCGCCAGCAGTGATAGAGGAGTGAACACTGAAGCTTTCTTT. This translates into CASSDRGVNTEAFF.

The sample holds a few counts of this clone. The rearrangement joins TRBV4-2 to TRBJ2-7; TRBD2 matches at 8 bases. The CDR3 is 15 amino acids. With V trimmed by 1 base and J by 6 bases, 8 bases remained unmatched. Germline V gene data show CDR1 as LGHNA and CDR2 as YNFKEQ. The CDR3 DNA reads TGTGCCAGCAGCCAAGTTGGACGGGAGGGGTCCGAGCAGTACTTC. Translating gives CASSQVGREGSEQYF.

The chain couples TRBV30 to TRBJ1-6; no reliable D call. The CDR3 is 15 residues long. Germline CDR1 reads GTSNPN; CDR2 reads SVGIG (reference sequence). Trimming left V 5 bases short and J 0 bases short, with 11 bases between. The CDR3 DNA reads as TGTGCCTGGGGACGGGATAGCTCCTATAATTCACCCCTCCACTTT. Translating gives CAWGRDSSYNSPLHF.

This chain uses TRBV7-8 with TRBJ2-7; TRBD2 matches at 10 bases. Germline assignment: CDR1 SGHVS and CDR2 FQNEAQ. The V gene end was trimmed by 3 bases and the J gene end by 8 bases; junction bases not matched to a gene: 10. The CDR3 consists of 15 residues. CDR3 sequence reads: CASSFSGTSESKQYF. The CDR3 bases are TGTGCCAGCAGCTTTTCCGGGACTAGCGAAAGTAAGCAGTACTTC. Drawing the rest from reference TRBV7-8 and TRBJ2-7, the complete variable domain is GAGVSQSPRYKVAKRGQDVALRCDPISGHVSLFWYQQALGQGPEFLTYFQNEAQLDKSGLPSDRFFAERPEGSVSTLKIQRTQQEDSAVYLCASSFSGTSESKQYFGPGTRLTVT.

In DNA, the CDR3 is TGCGCCAGCAGCTTGAATACCAACAATGAGCAGTTCTTC. As protein: CASSLNTNNEQFF. The chain combines TRBV5-1 with TRBJ2-1; D unresolved. This CDR3 has 13 residues. Germline V lookup: CDR1 SGHRS, CDR2 YFSETQ. Between the trimmed V and J ends, which lost 1 base and 5 bases, there was a span of 7 bases.

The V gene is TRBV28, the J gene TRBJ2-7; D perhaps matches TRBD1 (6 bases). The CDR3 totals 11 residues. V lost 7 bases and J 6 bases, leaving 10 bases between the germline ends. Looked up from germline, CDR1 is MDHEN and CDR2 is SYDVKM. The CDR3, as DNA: TGTGCCAGCATCCTAGGGGGCGAGCAGTACTTC. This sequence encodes CASILGGEQYF.

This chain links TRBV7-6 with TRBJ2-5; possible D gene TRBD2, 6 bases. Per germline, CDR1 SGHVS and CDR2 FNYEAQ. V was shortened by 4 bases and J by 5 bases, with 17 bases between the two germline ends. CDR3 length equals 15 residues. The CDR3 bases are TGTGCCAGCAGCTCCGGAACAGGTGCGGGGGAGACCCAGTACTTC. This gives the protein CASSSGTGAGETQYF. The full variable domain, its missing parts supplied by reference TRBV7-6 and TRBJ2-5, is GAGVSQSPRYKVTKRGQDVALRCDPISGHVSLYWYRQALGQGPEFLTYFNYEAQQDKSGLPNDRFSAERPEGSISTLTIQRTEQRDSAMYRCASSSGTGAGETQYFGPGTRLLVL.

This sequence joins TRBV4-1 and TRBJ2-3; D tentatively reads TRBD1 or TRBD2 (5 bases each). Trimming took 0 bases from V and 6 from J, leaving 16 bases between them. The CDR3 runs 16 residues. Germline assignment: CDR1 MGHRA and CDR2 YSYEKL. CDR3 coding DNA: TGCGCCAGCAGCCAAGAACTCTGGGGGAGACCGGATACGCAGTATTTT. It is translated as CASSQELWGRPDTQYF.

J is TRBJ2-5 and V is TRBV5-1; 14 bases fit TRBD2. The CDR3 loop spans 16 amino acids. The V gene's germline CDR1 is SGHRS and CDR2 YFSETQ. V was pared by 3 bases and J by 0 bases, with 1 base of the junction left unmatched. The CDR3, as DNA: TGCGCCAGCAGCTGGGGACTAGCGGGAGACCAAGAGACCCAGTACTTC. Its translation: CASSWGLAGDQETQYF.

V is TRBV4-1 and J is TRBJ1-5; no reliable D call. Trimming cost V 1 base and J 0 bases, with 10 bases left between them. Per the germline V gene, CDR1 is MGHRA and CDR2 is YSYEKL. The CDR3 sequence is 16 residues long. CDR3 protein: CASSQGYRRSNQPQHF. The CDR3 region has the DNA TGCGCCAGCAGCCAAGGCTACCGACGTAGCAATCAGCCCCAGCATTTT.

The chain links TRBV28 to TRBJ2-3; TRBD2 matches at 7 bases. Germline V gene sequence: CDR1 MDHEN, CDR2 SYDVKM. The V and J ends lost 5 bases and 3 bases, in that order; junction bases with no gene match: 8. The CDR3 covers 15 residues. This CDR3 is CASSPPSGLTDTQYF. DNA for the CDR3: TGTGCCAGCAGTCCCCCTAGCGGCTTGACAGATACGCAGTATTTT. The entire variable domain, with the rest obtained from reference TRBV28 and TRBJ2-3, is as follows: DVKVTQSSRYLVKRTGEKVFLECVQDMDHENMFWYRQDPGLGLRLIYFSYDVKMKEKGDIPEGYSVSREKKERFSLILESASTNQTSMYLCASSPPSGLTDTQYFGPGTRLTVL.

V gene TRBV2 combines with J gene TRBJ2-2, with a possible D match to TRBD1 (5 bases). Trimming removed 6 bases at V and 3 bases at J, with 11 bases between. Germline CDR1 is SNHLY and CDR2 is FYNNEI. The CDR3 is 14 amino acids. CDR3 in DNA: TGTGCCAGCAGATGGGGCAGGGACACCGGGGAGCTGTTTTTT. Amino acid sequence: CASRWGRDTGELFF.

CDR3 sequence (DNA): TGTGCCAGCACGCGTCGGGGGGCATACACCGGGGAGCTGTTTTTT. This sequence encodes CASTRRGAYTGELFF. The rearrangement joins TRBV6-5 to TRBJ2-2; D may be TRBD2 (7 bases). Germline CDR1 is MNHEY and CDR2 is SVGAGI. CDR3 size: 15 residues. V dropped 7 bases and J dropped 3 bases, with 15 bases sitting between them.

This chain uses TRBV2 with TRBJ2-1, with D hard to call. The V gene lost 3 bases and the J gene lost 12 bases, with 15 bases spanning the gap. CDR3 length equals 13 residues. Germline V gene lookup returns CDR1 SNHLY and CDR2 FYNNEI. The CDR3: CASSEGGVFVQFF. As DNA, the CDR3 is TGTGCCAGCAGTGAGGGTGGAGTTTTCGTGCAGTTCTTC.

CDR3 in amino acids: CASSLVQASPSYEQYF. CDR3 DNA: TGTGCCAGCAGCTTAGTTCAGGCTAGTCCCTCCTACGAGCAGTACTTC. The V and J genes are TRBV7-8 and TRBJ2-7; D ambiguous. Trimming took off 1 base at V and 0 bases at J, with 13 bases between the two ends. The CDR3 consists of 16 residues. The germline V gene encodes CDR1 SGHVS and CDR2 FQNEAQ.

The chain's CDR3 is CASSPGVAGDYEQYF. The CDR3 bases are TGTGCCAGCAGCCCGGGTGTGGCAGGAGACTACGAGCAGTACTTC. This chain links TRBV7-9 with TRBJ2-7; D not resolved. Germline lookup yields CDR1 SEHNR and CDR2 FQNEAQ (reference sequence). The CDR3 length is 15 residues. Between the trimmed V and J ends, which lost 5 bases and 3 bases, there was a span of 17 bases.

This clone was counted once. CDR3 bases: TGTGCCAGCAGCGTTGGAAACTCTGGGGCCAACGTCCTGACTTTC. This codes for CASSVGNSGANVLTF. The V call is TRBV11-3, the J call TRBJ2-6; no firm D call. This CDR3 comprises 15 residues. The V gene's germline CDR1 is SGHNT and CDR2 YENEEA. The V end lost 5 bases, the J end lost 0 bases, and 8 bases lay between the germline ends. The full variable domain, with the rest looked up from reference TRBV11-3 and TRBJ2-6, is EAGVVQSPRYKIIEKKQPVAFWCNPISGHNTLYWYLQNLGQGPELLIRYENEEAVDDSQLPKDRFSAERLKGVDSTLKIQPAELGDSAVYLCASSVGNSGANVLTFGAGSRLTVL.

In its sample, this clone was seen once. The CDR3 DNA is TGTGCCAGCAGCTTAGAATCGGGAGCCCTCGTTGAGCAGTTCTTC. It yields the protein CASSLESGALVEQFF. The chain couples TRBV11-3 to TRBJ2-1, with TRBD2 as a possible D gene (6 bases). Germline CDR1 SGHNT, CDR2 YENEEA. This CDR3 contains 15 residues. The ends were cut back, 0 bases at V and 9 bases at J, with 15 bases in the middle.

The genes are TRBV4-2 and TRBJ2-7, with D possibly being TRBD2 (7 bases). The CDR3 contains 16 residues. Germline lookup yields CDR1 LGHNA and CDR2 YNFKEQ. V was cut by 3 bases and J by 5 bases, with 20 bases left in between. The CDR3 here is CASSQGRGAGVHEQYF. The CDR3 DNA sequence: TGTGCCAGCAGCCAGGGGAGGGGGGCGGGAGTCCACGAGCAGTACTTC.

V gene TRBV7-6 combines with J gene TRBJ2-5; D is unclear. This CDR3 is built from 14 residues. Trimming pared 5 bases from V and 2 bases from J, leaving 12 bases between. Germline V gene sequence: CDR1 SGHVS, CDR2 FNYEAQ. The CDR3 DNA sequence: TGTGCCAGCAGCCTCTACAAGTGGCAAGAGACCCAGTACTTC. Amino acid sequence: CASSLYKWQETQYF.

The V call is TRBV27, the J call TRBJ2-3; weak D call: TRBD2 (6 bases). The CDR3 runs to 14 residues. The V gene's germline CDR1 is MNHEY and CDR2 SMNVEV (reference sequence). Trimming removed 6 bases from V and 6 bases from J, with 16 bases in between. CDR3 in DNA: TGTGCCAGCAGCCATCCCGGGGGAGGCGATACGCAGTATTTT. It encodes CASSHPGGGDTQYF.

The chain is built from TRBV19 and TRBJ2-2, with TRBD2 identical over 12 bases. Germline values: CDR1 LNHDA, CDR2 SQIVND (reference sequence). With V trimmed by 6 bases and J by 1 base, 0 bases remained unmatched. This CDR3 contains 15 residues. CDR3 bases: TGTGCCAGTAGACTAGCGGGAGGGAACACCGGGGAGCTGTTTTTT. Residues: CASRLAGGNTGELFF.

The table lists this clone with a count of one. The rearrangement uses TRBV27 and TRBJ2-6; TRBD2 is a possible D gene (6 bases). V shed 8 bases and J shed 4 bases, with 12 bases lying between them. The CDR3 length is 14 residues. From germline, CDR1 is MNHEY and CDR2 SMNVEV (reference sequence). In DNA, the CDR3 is TGTGCCAGCGCCCGCGGGGACGGGGCCAACGTCCTGACTTTC. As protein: CASARGDGANVLTF.

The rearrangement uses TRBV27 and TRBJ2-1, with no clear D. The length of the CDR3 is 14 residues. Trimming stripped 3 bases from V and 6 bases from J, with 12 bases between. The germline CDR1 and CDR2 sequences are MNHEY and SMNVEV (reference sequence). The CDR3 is CASSFGDWGNEQFF. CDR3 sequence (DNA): TGTGCCAGCAGTTTCGGAGATTGGGGCAATGAGCAGTTCTTC.

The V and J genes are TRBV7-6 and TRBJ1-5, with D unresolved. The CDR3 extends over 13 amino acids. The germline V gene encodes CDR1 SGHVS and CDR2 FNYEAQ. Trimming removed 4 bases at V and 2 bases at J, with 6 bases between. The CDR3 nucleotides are TGTGCCAGCAGCTCGGCGCGCAATCAGCCCCAGCATTTT. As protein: CASSSARNQPQHF.

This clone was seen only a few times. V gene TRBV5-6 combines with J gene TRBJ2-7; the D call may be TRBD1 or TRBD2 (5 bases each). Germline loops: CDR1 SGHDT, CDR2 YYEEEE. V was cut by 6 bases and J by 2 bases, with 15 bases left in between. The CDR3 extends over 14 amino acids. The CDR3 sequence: CASTPGRSTYEQYF. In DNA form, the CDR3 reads TGTGCCAGCACCCCGGGACGGTCCACCTACGAGCAGTACTTC.

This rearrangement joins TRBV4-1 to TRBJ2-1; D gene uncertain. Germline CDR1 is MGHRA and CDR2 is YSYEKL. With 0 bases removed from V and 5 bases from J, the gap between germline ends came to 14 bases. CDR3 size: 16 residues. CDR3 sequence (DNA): TGCGCCAGCAGCCAAGATTACGCTAGTAGCCACAATGAGCAGTTCTTC. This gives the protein CASSQDYASSHNEQFF.

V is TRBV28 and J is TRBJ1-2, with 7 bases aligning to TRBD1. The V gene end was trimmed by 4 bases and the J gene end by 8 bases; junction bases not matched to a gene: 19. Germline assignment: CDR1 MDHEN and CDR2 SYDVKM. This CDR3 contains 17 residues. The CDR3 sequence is CASSSPRLTGDASGYTF. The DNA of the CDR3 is TGTGCCAGCAGTTCACCCCGTCTTACAGGGGATGCATCAGGCTACACCTTC.

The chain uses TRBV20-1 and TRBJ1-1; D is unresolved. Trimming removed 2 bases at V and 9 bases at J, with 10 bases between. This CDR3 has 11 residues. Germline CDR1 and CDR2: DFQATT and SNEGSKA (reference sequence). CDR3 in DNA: TGCAGTGCTAGAAACCGTGGGCAAGCTTTCTTT. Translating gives CSARNRGQAFF.

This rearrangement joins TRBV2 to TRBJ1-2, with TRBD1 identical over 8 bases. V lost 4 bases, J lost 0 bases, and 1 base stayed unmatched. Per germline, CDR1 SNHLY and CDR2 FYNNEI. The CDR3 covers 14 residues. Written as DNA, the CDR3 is TGTGCCAGCAGTGGACAGGGGCCTAACTATGGCTACACCTTC. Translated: CASSGQGPNYGYTF.

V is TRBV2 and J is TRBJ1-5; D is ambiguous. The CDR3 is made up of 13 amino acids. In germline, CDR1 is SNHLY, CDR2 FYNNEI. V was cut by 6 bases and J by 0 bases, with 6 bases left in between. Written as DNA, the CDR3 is TGTGCCAGCAGGGGTGATAGCAATCAGCCCCAGCATTTT. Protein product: CASRGDSNQPQHF.